These 27 T cell receptor beta chains share one sample of origin, sequenced in a study of T cells in Graves' hyperthyroidism and ophthalmopathy. Amplified TCR beta CDR3 regions came from RNA transcripts. A first-round RT-PCR of the TCR CDR3 used the HTBI primer set. In TCRdb, the multiplex PCR reads were re-called with MiXCR into one record per CDR3 protein. Among hundreds of thousands of distinct CDR3 sequences listed, 38% were seen once. Sequenced material: blood. These receptors all stem from a young man with Graves' hyperthyroidism.

The table lists this clonotype with a few counts. The chain combines TRBV6-6 with TRBJ2-5, with D perhaps TRBD2 (6 bases). From germline, CDR1 is MNHNY and CDR2 SVGAGI (reference sequence). V was pared by 6 bases and J by 4 bases, with 12 bases between. The CDR3 runs to 13 residues. CDR3 residues: CASRMEGVETQYF. The CDR3 DNA reads as TGTGCCAGCAGGATGGAGGGCGTAGAGACCCAGTACTTC.

This clonotype was seen at least ten times. The chain is built from TRBV10-3 and TRBJ1-2; 8 bases line up with TRBD1. The CDR3 contains 18 residues. Losses at the gene ends were 0 bases for V and 6 bases for J; bases not matched to a gene: 15. Per the germline V gene, CDR1 is ENHRY and CDR2 is SYGVKD. The CDR3 spells CAISESVVTGERKDGYTF. The DNA of the CDR3 is TGTGCCATCAGTGAGTCAGTGGTGACAGGGGAAAGAAAGGATGGCTACACCTTC.

The rearrangement uses TRBV7-8 and TRBJ2-5; D remains unclear. The CDR3 consists of 12 residues. Germline V gene data show CDR1 as SGHVS and CDR2 as FQNEAQ. The germline V and J ends were trimmed by 5 bases and 4 bases, with 8 bases remaining between them. In nucleotides, the CDR3 is TGTGCCAGCAGCAAAGCACGAGAGACCCAGTACTTC. Amino acid sequence: CASSKARETQYF.

The chain joins TRBV25-1 to TRBJ1-6; D gene ambiguous. The germline V and J ends were trimmed by 7 bases and 8 bases, with 9 bases remaining between them. The CDR3 contains 12 residues. Germline V gene sequence: CDR1 MGHDK, CDR2 SYGVNS. The CDR3 DNA reads TGTGCCAGCACGGCGTTCGATTCACCCCTCCACTTT. Its translation: CASTAFDSPLHF.

This clonotype was detected many times. V usage is TRBV25-1 and J usage is TRBJ2-2; 7 bases line up with TRBD2. J was trimmed by 6 bases and V by 3 bases; bases with no gene match: 7. From germline, CDR1 is MGHDK and CDR2 SYGVNS. The CDR3 totals 15 residues. The DNA for the CDR3 is TGTGCCAGCAGTGACCCCGGGACTACAGCCGGGGAGCTGTTTTTT. Amino acid sequence: CASSDPGTTAGELFF. Drawing the rest from reference TRBV25-1 and TRBJ2-2, the complete variable domain is EADIYQTPRYLVIGTGKKITLECSQTMGHDKMYWYQQDPGMELHLIHYSYGVNSTEKGDLSSESTVSRIRTEHFPLTLESARPSHTSQYLCASSDPGTTAGELFFGEGSRLTVL.

The chain employs TRBV6-5 and TRBJ1-1; weak D call: TRBD1 (5 bases). V dropped 6 bases and J dropped 1 base, with 15 bases sitting between them. The length of the CDR3 is 15 residues. The germline CDR1 and CDR2 sequences are MNHEY and SVGAGI. CDR3 region: CASSYGGVENTEAFF. The CDR3 region has the DNA TGTGCCAGCAGCTACGGGGGGGTGGAGAACACTGAAGCTTTCTTT.

Notes on this clonotype: A much larger clone lies one base from this, so it may be a read error. The chain recombines TRBV29-1 with TRBJ1-5; possible D gene TRBD1, 5 bases. The CDR3 has 16 residues. V shed 4 bases and J shed 1 base, with 17 bases lying between them. Germline V CDR1 and CDR2: SQVTM, ANQGSEA. The DNA for the CDR3 is TGCAGCGTTGGGCGAAGGGGTACCGGGAGCAATCAGCCCCAGCATTTT. Translated, it gives CSVGRRGTGSNQPQHF.

Regarding this clonotype: A junction end diverges from the germline sequence, so it may reflect a read error. V gene TRBV7-2 combines with J gene TRBJ1-3; D is ambiguous. Germline lookup yields CDR1 SGHTA and CDR2 FQGNSA. The length of the CDR3 is 11 residues. This CDR3 reads CASSLSTSPIF. For the CDR3, the DNA is TGTGCCAGCAGCTTATCAACCTCTCCAATTTTT.

This clonotype was picked up a small number of times. The V and J genes are TRBV7-9 and TRBJ2-5, with D maybe TRBD2 (5 bases). CDR1 is SEHNR, CDR2 FQNEAQ, per germline (reference sequence). The CDR3 length is 13 residues. V was trimmed by 7 bases and J by 2 bases, leaving 11 bases between them. Here the CDR3 DNA reads TGTGCCAGCAAGATTTCGGGACAAGAGACCCAGTACTTC. It yields the protein CASKISGQETQYF.

This clonotype was seen only a few times. In nucleotides, the CDR3 is TGTGCCAGCAGTTTCTTGCCTCCCAGGGAGACCCAGTACTTC. Translating it yields CASSFLPPRETQYF. V gene TRBV7-2 combines with J gene TRBJ2-5; D is ambiguous. Germline V lookup: CDR1 SGHTA, CDR2 FQGNSA. Trimming stripped 6 bases from V and 5 bases from J, with 16 bases between. The CDR3 is made up of 14 amino acids.

This clonotype has at least ten counts. J is TRBJ1-5 and V is TRBV7-9, with 7 bases that match TRBD1. The CDR3 spans 13 residues. V trimming: 5 bases; J trimming: 7 bases; junction bases outside the gene matches: 5. The germline gives CDR1 SEHNR, CDR2 FQNEAQ (reference sequence). The CDR3 protein is CASSMEGAQPQHF. The CDR3 DNA follows: TGTGCCAGCAGCATGGAGGGGGCCCAGCCCCAGCATTTT. Supplemented by reference TRBV7-9 and TRBJ1-5, the full variable domain reads DTGVSQNPRHKITKRGQNVTFRCDPISEHNRLYWYRQTLGQGPEFLTYFQNEAQLEKSRLLSDRFSAERPKGSFSTLEIQRTEQGDSAMYLCASSMEGAQPQHFGDGTRLSIL.

CDR3 in DNA: TGCAGTGCTGGGGATGGGACGGTAGGGACTGAAGCTTTCTTT. Translated, it gives CSAGDGTVGTEAFF. The rearrangement uses TRBV20-1 and TRBJ1-1; perhaps TRBD1 as D (5 bases). CDR1 and CDR2 (germline): DFQATT, SNEGSKA (reference sequence). The V end was cut by 5 bases, the J end by 5 bases, with 18 bases between. CDR3 size: 14 residues.

V usage is TRBV7-9 and J usage is TRBJ1-4; 9 bases match TRBD1. CDR1 SEHNR and CDR2 FQNEAQ come from the germline V gene (reference sequence). This CDR3 spans 16 amino acids. V gave up 6 bases and J gave up 5 bases; unmatched junction bases: 10. CDR3 coding DNA: TGTGCCAGCAGTGAGGGACAGGGACAGGGCAATGAAAAACTGTTTTTT. Residues: CASSEGQGQGNEKLFF.

This clonotype was recorded many times. CDR3 DNA sequence: TGCAGCGTTGAAGATGTCAGCAGGAACACTGAAGCTTTCTTT. Translation gives CSVEDVSRNTEAFF. V gene TRBV29-1 combines with J gene TRBJ1-1; no firm D call. V was shortened by 0 bases and J by 1 base, with 9 bases between the two germline ends. From germline, CDR1 is SQVTM and CDR2 ANQGSEA. This CDR3 spans 14 amino acids.

This clonotype has a count of ten or more. V is TRBV29-1 and J is TRBJ1-1; possible D gene TRBD1, 6 bases. Trimming removed 8 bases at V and 2 bases at J, with 15 bases between. The CDR3 runs to 13 residues. CDR1 SQVTM and CDR2 ANQGSEA come from the germline V gene. Here the CDR3 reads CSLRQDPNTEAFF. The CDR3 nucleotides read TGCAGCCTCCGACAGGACCCTAACACTGAAGCTTTCTTT.

In this sample, this clonotype turned up many times. The rearrangement joins TRBV7-8 to TRBJ1-3, with D uncertain. Per germline, CDR1 SGHVS and CDR2 FQNEAQ. V was cut by 5 bases and J by 2 bases, with 19 bases left in between. The CDR3 sequence is 17 residues long. The CDR3 loop is CASSRPTRDRPGNTIYF. CDR3 in DNA: TGTGCCAGCAGCAGACCCACGAGGGATCGGCCTGGAAACACCATATATTTT. Based on the CDR3 plus reference TRBV7-8 and TRBJ1-3, the full variable domain is GAGVSQSPRYKVAKRGQDVALRCDPISGHVSLFWYQQALGQGPEFLTYFQNEAQLDKSGLPSDRFFAERPEGSVSTLKIQRTQQEDSAVYLCASSRPTRDRPGNTIYFGEGSWLTVV.

The chain combines TRBV24-1 with TRBJ2-1, with D unresolved. CDR3 length equals 12 residues. V lost 1 base and J lost 9, with 6 bases in between. Looked up from germline, CDR1 is KGHDR and CDR2 is SFDVKD. The DNA of the CDR3 is TGTGCCACCAGTGATTTCGTCGGTGAGCAGTTCTTC. It yields the protein CATSDFVGEQFF.

This clonotype was detected ten times or more. The rearrangement links TRBV20-1 to TRBJ1-4, with D hard to call. With 1 base removed from V and 7 bases from J, the gap between germline ends came to 16 bases. This CDR3 is 15 amino acids long. Germline assignment: CDR1 DFQATT and CDR2 SNEGSKA (reference sequence). The CDR3 sequence is CSARAIHPAAEKLFF. DNA for the CDR3: TGCAGTGCTAGAGCCATCCACCCCGCGGCTGAAAAACTGTTTTTT.

The gene calls are TRBV7-9 and TRBJ2-7; no reliable D call. The CDR3 consists of 15 residues. Trimming pared 3 bases from V and 3 bases from J, leaving 15 bases between. Germline-derived CDR1 and CDR2 are SEHNR and FQNEAQ (reference sequence). The CDR3 here is CASSLASQDLYEQYF. The CDR3 region has the DNA TGTGCCAGCAGCTTGGCCTCTCAGGATCTCTACGAGCAGTACTTC.

In this sample, this clonotype turned up a few times. The chain joins TRBV20-1 to TRBJ1-1, with TRBD1 as a possible D gene (5 bases). This CDR3 spans 13 amino acids. The germline gives CDR1 DFQATT, CDR2 SNEGSKA (reference sequence). Trimming removed 4 bases from V and 11 bases from J, with 20 bases in between. The CDR3 reads CSAIKAGESGAFF. Here the CDR3 DNA reads TGCAGTGCTATAAAGGCGGGGGAGTCCGGGGCTTTCTTT.

The chain is built from TRBV25-1 and TRBJ1-2, with a weak D call TRBD1 (5 bases). CDR1 is MGHDK and CDR2 is SYGVNS in the germline V gene. Deletions cut 8 bases from V and 5 bases from J, with 21 bases between. The CDR3 has 15 residues. The CDR3 region has the DNA TGTGCCAGCCGAGACGAGGAGGGGCGCGGTTATGGCTACACCTTC. Translating gives CASRDEEGRGYGYTF.

As for this clonotype: A junction boundary mismatches the germline segment, possibly from a read error. The chain uses TRBV4-1 and TRBJ1-1; perhaps TRBD1 as D (6 bases). Germline CDR1 reads MGHRA; CDR2 reads YSYEKL. The CDR3 runs to 14 residues. CDR3 amino acids: CASSPRGAGTEAFF. CDR3 bases: TGTGCCAGCAGTCCCCGGGGGGCGGGGACTGAAGCTTTCTTT.

V gene TRBV7-9 combines with J gene TRBJ2-5; TRBD1 agrees at 8 bases. This CDR3 comprises 14 residues. Trimming took 7 bases from V and 6 from J; bases not matched to a gene: 10. The germline gives CDR1 SEHNR, CDR2 FQNEAQ (reference sequence). CDR3 nucleotides: TGTGCCAGCACCTCGGACAGGGACGCGAAGACCCAGTACTTC. This translates into CASTSDRDAKTQYF.

The table lists this clonotype with a few counts. This sequence joins TRBV19 and TRBJ2-7; TRBD2 agrees at 12 bases. This CDR3 is 15 amino acids long. Trimming removed 7 bases from V and 4 bases from J; junction bases left unmatched: 8. CDR1 LNHDA and CDR2 SQIVND come from the germline V gene (reference sequence). CDR3 residues: CASTTPGLAGYEQYF. The CDR3 DNA follows: TGTGCCAGTACTACGCCGGGACTAGCGGGTTACGAGCAGTACTTC.

There are a few counts of this clonotype. This rearrangement joins TRBV20-1 to TRBJ2-7; D is possibly TRBD1 or TRBD2 (5 bases each). Per the germline V gene, CDR1 is DFQATT and CDR2 is SNEGSKA (reference sequence). The CDR3 is 13 amino acids. V lost 5 bases and J 0 bases, leaving 11 bases between the germline ends. CDR3 in DNA: TGCAGTGCTGGGGGATCGCTCTCCTACGAGCAGTACTTC. It encodes CSAGGSLSYEQYF.

This clonotype was observed at least ten times. This CDR3 is CSVQAPDRDYEQYF. The CDR3 DNA is TGCAGCGTCCAAGCGCCGGACAGGGATTACGAGCAGTACTTC. The V call is TRBV29-1, the J call TRBJ2-7; 8 nucleotides line up with TRBD1. V trimming: 6 bases; J trimming: 4 bases; junction bases outside the gene matches: 11. This CDR3 has 14 amino acids. Germline CDR1 is SQVTM and CDR2 is ANQGSEA.

This clonotype was observed at least ten times. The V and J genes are TRBV4-3 and TRBJ2-7; D gene ambiguous. CDR1 and CDR2 from the germline V gene are LGHNA and YSLEER. The CDR3 loop spans 15 amino acids. V was shortened by 0 bases and J by 3 bases, with 12 bases between the two germline ends. DNA of the CDR3: TGCGCCAGCAGCCAAGATCAAAACAGACACTACGAGCAGTACTTC. Encoded protein: CASSQDQNRHYEQYF.